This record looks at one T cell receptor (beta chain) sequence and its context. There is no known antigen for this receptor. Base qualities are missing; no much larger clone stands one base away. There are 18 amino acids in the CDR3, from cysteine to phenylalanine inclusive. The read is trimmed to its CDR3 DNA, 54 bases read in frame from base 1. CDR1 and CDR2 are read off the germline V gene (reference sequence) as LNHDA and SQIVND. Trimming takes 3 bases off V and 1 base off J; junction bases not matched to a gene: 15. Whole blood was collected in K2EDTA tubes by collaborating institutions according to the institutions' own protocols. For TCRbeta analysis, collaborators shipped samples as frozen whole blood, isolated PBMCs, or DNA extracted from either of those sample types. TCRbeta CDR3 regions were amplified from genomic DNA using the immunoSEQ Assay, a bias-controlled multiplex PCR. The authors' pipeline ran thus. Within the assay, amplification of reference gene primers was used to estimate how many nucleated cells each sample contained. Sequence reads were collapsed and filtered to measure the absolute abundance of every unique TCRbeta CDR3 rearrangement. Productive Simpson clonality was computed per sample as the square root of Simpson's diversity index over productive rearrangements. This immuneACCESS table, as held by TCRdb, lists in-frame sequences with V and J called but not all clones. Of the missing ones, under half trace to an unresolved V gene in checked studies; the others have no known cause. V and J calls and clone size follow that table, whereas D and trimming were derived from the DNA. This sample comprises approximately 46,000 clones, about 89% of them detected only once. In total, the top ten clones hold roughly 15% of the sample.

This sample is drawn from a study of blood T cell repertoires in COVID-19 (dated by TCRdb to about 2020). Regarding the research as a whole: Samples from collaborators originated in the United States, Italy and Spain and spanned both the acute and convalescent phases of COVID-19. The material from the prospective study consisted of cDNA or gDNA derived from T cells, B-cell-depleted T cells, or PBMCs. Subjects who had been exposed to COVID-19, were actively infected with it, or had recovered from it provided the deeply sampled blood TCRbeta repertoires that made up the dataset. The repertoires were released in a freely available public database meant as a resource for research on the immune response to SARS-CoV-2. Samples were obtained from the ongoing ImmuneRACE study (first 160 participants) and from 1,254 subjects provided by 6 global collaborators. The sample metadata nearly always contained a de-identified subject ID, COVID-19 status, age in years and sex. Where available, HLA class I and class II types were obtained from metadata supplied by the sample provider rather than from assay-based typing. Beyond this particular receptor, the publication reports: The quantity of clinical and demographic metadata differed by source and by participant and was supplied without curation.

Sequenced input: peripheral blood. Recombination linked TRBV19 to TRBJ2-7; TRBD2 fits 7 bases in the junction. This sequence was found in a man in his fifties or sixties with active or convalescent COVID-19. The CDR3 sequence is CASSMRGERGLLSYEQYF. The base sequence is TGTGCCAGTAGTATGAGGGGTGAGCGGGGCCTTCTTTCCTACGAGCAGTACTTC.